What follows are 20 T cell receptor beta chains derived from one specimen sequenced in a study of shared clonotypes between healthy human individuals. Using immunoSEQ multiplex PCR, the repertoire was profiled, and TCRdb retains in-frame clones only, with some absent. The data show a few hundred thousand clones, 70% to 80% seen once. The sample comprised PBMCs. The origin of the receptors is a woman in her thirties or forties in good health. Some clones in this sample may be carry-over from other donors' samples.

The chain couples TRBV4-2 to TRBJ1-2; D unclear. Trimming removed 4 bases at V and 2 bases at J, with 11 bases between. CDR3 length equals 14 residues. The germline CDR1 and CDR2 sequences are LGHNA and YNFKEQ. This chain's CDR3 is CASSLQNDNYGYTF. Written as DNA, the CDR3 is TGTGCCAGCAGCCTCCAGAACGACAACTATGGCTACACCTTC.

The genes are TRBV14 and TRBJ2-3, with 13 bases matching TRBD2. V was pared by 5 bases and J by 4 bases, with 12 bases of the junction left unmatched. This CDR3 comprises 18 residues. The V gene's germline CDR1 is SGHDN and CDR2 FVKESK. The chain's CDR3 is CASSLRLAGGFFPDTQYF. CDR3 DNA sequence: TGTGCCAGCAGCTTACGACTAGCGGGAGGTTTTTTCCCAGATACGCAGTATTTT. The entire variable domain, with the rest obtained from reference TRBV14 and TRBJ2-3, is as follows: EAGVTQFPSHSVIEKGQTVTLRCDPISGHDNLYWYRRVMGKEIKFLLHFVKESKQDESGMPNNRFLAERTGGTYSTLKVQPAELEDSGVYFCASSLRLAGGFFPDTQYFGPGTRLTVL.

The chain's CDR3 is CAISPGGLAGGPGANVLTF. The CDR3 DNA sequence: TGTGCCATCAGCCCCGGGGGACTAGCGGGAGGGCCGGGGGCCAACGTCCTGACTTTC. The gene calls are TRBV10-3 and TRBJ2-6; 16 bases match TRBD2. Germline loops: CDR1 ENHRY, CDR2 SYGVKD. The CDR3 extends over 19 amino acids. V gave up 6 bases and J gave up 4 bases; unmatched junction bases: 9.

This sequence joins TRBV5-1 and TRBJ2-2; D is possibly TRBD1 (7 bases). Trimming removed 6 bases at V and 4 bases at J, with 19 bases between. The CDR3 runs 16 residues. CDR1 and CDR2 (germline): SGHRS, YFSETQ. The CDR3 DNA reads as TGCGCCAGCACCAGGGGGTGGCGGGACGGCACCGGGGAGCTGTTTTTT. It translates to CASTRGWRDGTGELFF. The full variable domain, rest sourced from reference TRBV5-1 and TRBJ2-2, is KAGVTQTPRYLIKTRGQQVTLSCSPISGHRSVSWYQQTPGQGLQFLFEYFSETQRNKGNFPGRFSGRQFSNSRSEMNVSTLELGDSALYLCASTRGWRDGTGELFFGEGSRLTVL.

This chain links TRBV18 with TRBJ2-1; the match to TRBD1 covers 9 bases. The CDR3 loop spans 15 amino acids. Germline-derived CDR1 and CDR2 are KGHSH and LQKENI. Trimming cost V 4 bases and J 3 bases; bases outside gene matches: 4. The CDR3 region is CASSLDRGVYNEQFF. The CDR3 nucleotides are TGTGCCAGCTCACTGGACAGGGGCGTCTACAATGAGCAGTTCTTC.

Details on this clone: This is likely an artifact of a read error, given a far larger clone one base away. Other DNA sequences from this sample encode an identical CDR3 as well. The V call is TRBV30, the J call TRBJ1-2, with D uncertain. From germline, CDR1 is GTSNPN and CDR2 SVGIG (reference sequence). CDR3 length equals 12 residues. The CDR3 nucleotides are TGCGCCTGGAGTGCCAGTCTATGGGGCTACACCTTC. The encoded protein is CAWSASLWGYTF. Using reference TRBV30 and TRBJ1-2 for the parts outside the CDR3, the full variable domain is SQTIHQWPATLVQPVGSPLSLECTVEGTSNPNLYWYRQAAGRGLQLLFYSVGIGQISSEVPQNLSASRPQDRQFILSSKKLLLSDSGFYLCAWSASLWGYTFGSGTRLTVV.

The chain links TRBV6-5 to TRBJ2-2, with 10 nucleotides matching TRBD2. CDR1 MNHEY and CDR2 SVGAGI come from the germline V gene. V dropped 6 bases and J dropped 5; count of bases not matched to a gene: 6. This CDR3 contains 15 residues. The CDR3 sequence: CASREREGRTGELFF. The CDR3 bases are TGTGCCAGCAGGGAGCGGGAGGGCCGTACCGGGGAGCTGTTTTTT.

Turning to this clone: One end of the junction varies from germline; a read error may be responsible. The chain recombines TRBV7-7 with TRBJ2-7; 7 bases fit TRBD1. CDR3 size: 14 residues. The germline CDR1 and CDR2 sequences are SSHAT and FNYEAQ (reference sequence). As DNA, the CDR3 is TGTGCTAGCAGCTTCGGGGCAGGGGGATACGAGCAGTACTTC. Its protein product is CASSFGAGGYEQYF.

The CDR3 is CASSLAGVNTDTQYF. The CDR3 nucleotides read TGTGCCAGCAGTTTGGCGGGAGTGAACACAGATACGCAGTATTTT. The chain has TRBV28 and TRBJ2-3; 7 positions match TRBD2. Per germline, CDR1 MDHEN and CDR2 SYDVKM. This CDR3 has 15 amino acids. J was trimmed by 2 bases and V by 3 bases; bases with no gene match: 5.

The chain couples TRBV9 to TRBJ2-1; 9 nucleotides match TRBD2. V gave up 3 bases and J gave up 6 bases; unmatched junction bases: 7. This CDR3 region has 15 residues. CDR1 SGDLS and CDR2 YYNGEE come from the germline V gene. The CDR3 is CASSASGRFVNEQFF. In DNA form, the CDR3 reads TGTGCCAGCAGCGCGAGCGGGAGGTTTGTCAATGAGCAGTTCTTC.

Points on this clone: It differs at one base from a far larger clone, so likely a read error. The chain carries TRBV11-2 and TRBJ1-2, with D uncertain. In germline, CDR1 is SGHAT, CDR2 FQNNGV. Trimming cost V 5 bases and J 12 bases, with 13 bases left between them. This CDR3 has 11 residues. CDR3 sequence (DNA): TGTGCCAGCAGCCCCAGGATCAGCCACACCTTC. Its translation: CASSPRISHTF.

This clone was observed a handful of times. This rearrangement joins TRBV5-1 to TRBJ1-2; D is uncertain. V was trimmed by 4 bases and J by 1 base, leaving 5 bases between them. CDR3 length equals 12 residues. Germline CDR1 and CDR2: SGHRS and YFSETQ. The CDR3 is CASSGVNYGYTF. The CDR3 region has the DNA TGCGCCAGCAGCGGGGTTAACTATGGCTACACCTTC.

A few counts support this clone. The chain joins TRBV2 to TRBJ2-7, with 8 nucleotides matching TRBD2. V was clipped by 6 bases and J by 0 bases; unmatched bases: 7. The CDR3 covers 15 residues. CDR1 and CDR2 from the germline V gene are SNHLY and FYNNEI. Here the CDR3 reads CASRGGSGNSYEQYF. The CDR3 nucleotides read TGTGCCAGCAGGGGGGGTAGCGGGAACTCCTACGAGCAGTACTTC.

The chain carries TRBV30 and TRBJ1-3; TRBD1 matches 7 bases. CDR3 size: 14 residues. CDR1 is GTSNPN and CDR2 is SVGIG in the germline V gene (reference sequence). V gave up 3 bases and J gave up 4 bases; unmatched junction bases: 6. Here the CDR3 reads CAWSHGTAGNTIYF. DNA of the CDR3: TGTGCCTGGAGCCACGGGACAGCAGGAAACACCATATATTTT.

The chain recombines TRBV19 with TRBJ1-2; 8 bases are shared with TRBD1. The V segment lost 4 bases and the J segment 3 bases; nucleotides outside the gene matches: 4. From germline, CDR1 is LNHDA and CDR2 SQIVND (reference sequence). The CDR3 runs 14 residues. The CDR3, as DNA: TGTGCCAGTAGTAGGACAGGGCGCGACTATGGCTACACCTTC. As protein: CASSRTGRDYGYTF.

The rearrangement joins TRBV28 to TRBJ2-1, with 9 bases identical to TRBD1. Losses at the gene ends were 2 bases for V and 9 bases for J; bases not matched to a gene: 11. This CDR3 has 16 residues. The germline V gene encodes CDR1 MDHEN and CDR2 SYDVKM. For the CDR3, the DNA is TGTGCCAGCAGTTTAAATCGGGGACAGGGAGGAGGTGAGCAGTTCTTC. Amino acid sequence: CASSLNRGQGGGEQFF.

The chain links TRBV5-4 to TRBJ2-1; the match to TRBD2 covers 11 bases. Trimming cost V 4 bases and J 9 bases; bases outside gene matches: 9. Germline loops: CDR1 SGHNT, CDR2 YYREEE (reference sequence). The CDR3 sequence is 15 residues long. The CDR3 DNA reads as TGTGCCAGCAGCCCAAGGGTAGCGGGAGGGGGTGAGCAGTTCTTC. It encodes CASSPRVAGGGEQFF.

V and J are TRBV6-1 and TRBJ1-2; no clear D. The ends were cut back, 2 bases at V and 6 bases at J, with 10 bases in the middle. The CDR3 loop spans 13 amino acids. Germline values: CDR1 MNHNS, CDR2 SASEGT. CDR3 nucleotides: TGTGCCAGCAGTGAAAGTCAGATGGATGGCTACACCTTC. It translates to CASSESQMDGYTF.

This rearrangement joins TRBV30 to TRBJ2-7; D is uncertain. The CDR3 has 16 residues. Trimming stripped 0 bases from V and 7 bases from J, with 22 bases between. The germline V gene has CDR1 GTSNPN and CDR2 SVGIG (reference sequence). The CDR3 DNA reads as TGTGCCTGGAGTGTACAGAGAGATGCAGTGTCCCTGGAGCAGTACTTC. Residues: CAWSVQRDAVSLEQYF.

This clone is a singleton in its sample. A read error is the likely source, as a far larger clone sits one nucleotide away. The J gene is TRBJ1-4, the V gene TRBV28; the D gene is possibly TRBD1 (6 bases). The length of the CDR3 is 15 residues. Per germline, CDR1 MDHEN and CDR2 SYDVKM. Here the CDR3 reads CAGSPRTVTNEKLFF. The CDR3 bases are TGTGCCGGCAGTCCCCGGACAGTAACTAATGAAAAACTGTTTTTT.